This passage covers 8 T cell receptor beta chains from one sample sequenced in a study of cytomegalovirus exposure and HLA in healthy donors. The study ran its PCR with 60 Vbeta and 13 Jbeta primers. The data were produced by immunoSEQ multiplex PCR, yet TCRdb's version contains in-frame clones alone and is incomplete. The top ten clones hold less than 1.5% of a sample with some 140,000 clones, 80% to 85% of them seen once. Sequenced material: PBMCs. The receptors stem from a male donor in good health and CMV-seropositive.

J is TRBJ1-1 and V is TRBV29-1; 8 bases map to TRBD1. Germline assignment: CDR1 SQVTM and CDR2 ANQGSEA. V was pared by 2 bases and J by 0 bases, with 5 bases of the junction left unmatched. The CDR3 spans 15 residues. The CDR3 nucleotides are TGCAGCGTTGAAACCCGGGACAGGCTGAACACTGAAGCTTTCTTT. Translation: CSVETRDRLNTEAFF.

This clone has a single count. The genes are TRBV21-1 and TRBJ2-7; TRBD2 is the table's D call and was not checked against the DNA. TRBV21-1 is a known pseudogene. The CDR3 has 19 amino acids. The CDR3 here is CASSKARDVGKVSSYEQYF. CDR3 DNA sequence: TGTGCCAGCAGCAAAGCGCGGGACGTCGGGAAGGTATCTTCCTACGAGCAGTACTTC.

V is TRBV19 and J is TRBJ2-5; 10 bases agree with TRBD2. This CDR3 is 18 amino acids long. The V segment lost 6 bases and the J segment 1 base; nucleotides outside the gene matches: 14. CDR1 is LNHDA and CDR2 is SQIVND in the germline V gene (reference sequence). In DNA, the CDR3 is TGTGCCAGTAGGCGATTGGCTAGCGGGAGCCCCACCCAAGAGACCCAGTACTTC. This translates into CASRRLASGSPTQETQYF.

The CDR3 DNA reads as TGTGCCAGCTCACCTAGGACAGTCCAAGAGACCCAGTACTTC. It yields the protein CASSPRTVQETQYF. The J gene is TRBJ2-5, the V gene TRBV18, with a tentative D call TRBD1 (6 bases). This CDR3 spans 14 amino acids. Germline V gene data show CDR1 as KGHSH and CDR2 as LQKENI. V was shortened by 3 bases and J by 1 base, with 9 bases between the two germline ends.

V gene TRBV6-6 combines with J gene TRBJ2-1; 8 nucleotides line up with TRBD2. CDR1 MNHNY and CDR2 SVGAGI come from the germline V gene (reference sequence). The J segment lost 3 bases and the V segment lost 2 bases, leaving 3 bases of the junction unmatched. CDR3 length: 15 amino acids. The DNA for the CDR3 is TGTGCCAGCAGTTACGGGCGGGGGGACTACAATGAGCAGTTCTTC. Translated, it gives CASSYGRGDYNEQFF.

V is TRBV28 and J is TRBJ2-3; the D gene is possibly TRBD1 (6 bases). V lost 9 bases, J lost 4 bases, and 14 bases lay in between. CDR1 MDHEN and CDR2 SYDVKM come from the germline V gene. The CDR3 is 13 residues long. The CDR3 protein is CARTRRGSDTQYF. The DNA for the CDR3 is TGTGCCAGAACACGCAGGGGTTCAGATACGCAGTATTTT. The whole variable domain, filled in from reference TRBV28 and TRBJ2-3, reads DVKVTQSSRYLVKRTGEKVFLECVQDMDHENMFWYRQDPGLGLRLIYFSYDVKMKEKGDIPEGYSVSREKKERFSLILESASTNQTSMYLCARTRRGSDTQYFGPGTRLTVL.

The chain has TRBV7-9 and TRBJ1-4, with D maybe TRBD1 (5 bases). The germline V gene has CDR1 SEHNR and CDR2 FQNEAQ (reference sequence). The CDR3 has 14 amino acids. V shed 5 bases and J shed 8 bases, with 15 bases lying between them. CDR3 sequence (DNA): TGTGCCAGCAGCCCGGAGGAGGGGAGGGAAAAACTGTTTTTT. It codes for CASSPEEGREKLFF.

V is TRBV28 and J is TRBJ2-7; unclear D gene. Trimming cost V 5 bases and J 10 bases, with 15 bases left between them. The germline V gene has CDR1 MDHEN and CDR2 SYDVKM. CDR3 length: 12 residues. CDR3 DNA sequence: TGTGCCAGCAGTACAGTTTCTATGCCTCAGTACTTC. It is translated as CASSTVSMPQYF.